The clone carrying this TCR beta chain was recorded a few times. Its matching antigen is unknown. The junction and the germline gene differ at one end; a read error may be behind it. A sample-barcoded 5' primer and a J-beta primer mix were used in a second PCR of about 7 to 12 cycles. Sequencing recovered at least 2.5 million CDR3-containing paired-end reads from each sample. MiXCR, run by TCRdb on the 5' RACE reads, gives a single entry per CDR3 protein. The sample consists of about 800,000 distinct CDR3 sequences, 20% to 25% of them appearing once. The data were obtained in a study of blood T cells in healthy people across ages. About the research overall: With template switching, about one barcoded beta molecule was captured per two T cells. Points from the study as a whole: There was no known CMV status for donors, so expanded clonotype changes were possibly confounded.

Germline V gene data show CDR1 as SNHLY and CDR2 as FYNNEI. The CDR3 covers 14 residues. These data were also filed under a second study, of T cells of mothers and their children. From that second work: The authors detected no persistent microchimeric T cell clones.

The chain employs TRBV2 and TRBJ2-1, with D tentatively TRBD1 or TRBD2 (5 bases each). This sequence originates from a boy younger than 18 in good health. Sequencing was done on a sample of blood. CDR3: CASRSTAEDNDQFF. CDR3 bases: TGTGCCAGCAGATCCACAGCGGAGGACAATGATCAGTTCTTC.